This record covers a single TCR beta chain. This sample is part of a study of blood T cell repertoires in COVID-19. Study details: PBMCs, B-cell-depleted T cells, or T cells were the source of the cDNA or gDNA that made up the material.

This CDR3 comprises 16 residues. The V gene's germline CDR1 is LGHDT and CDR2 YNNKEL (reference sequence). V lost 4 bases, J lost 2 bases, and 14 bases lay in between. Clones were sequenced by immunoSEQ multiplex PCR, and TCRdb holds only the in-frame ones, with some missing. Here the sample spans some 54,000 clones, roughly four fifths being singletons. Input material: peripheral blood. The chain combines TRBV3-1 (or the pseudogene TRBV3-2) with TRBJ2-2, with a tentative D call TRBD1 (6 bases). The TCR was taken from a woman aged 55-70 years with acute or convalescent COVID-19. CDR3 DNA: TGTGCCAGCAGCCTCCAAACGGGACACAACACCGGGGAGCTGTTTTTT. It encodes CASSLQTGHNTGELFF.